This T cell receptor beta chain was retrieved from a study of OX40 agonist ivuxolimab in advanced cancers. Study results and limitations: CD4+ T cells averaged fewer expanded clones than CD8+ T cells.

Sequencing used immunoSEQ multiplex PCR; TCRdb keeps in-frame clones, though not all of them. There are around 70,000 clones in the sample; 85% occur only once, and approximately 3.7% lies in the top ten. Comment on this clone: Its specificity is not known.

The source is an adult with an advanced solid tumor such as melanoma, head and neck, liver or kidney cancer. Source: CD4+ or CD8+ T cells sorted from blood, taken in a trial of the OX40 agonist ivuxolimab.

The CDR3 loop reads CASSKGAGGQETQYF. CDR3 bases: TGCGCCAGCAGCAAAGGAGCGGGGGGGCAAGAGACCCAGTACTTC. The rearrangement links TRBV4-1 to TRBJ2-5; 10 bases align to TRBD2. There are 15 residues in the CDR3. J lost 2 bases, V lost 5 bases, and 5 bases had no gene match. CDR1 and CDR2 (germline): MGHRA, YSYEKL.